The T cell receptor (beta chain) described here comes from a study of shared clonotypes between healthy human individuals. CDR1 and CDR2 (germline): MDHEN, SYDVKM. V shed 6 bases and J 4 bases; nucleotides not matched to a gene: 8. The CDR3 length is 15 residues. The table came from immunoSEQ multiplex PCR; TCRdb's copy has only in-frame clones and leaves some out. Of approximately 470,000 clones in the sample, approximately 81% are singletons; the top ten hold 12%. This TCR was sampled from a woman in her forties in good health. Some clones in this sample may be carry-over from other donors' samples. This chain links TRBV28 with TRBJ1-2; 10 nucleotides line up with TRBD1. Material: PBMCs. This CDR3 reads CASSPGQGVVYGYTF. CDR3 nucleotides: TGTGCCAGCAGCCCCGGACAGGGGGTAGTCTATGGCTACACCTTC.